This TCR beta chain came from a study of cytomegalovirus exposure and HLA in healthy donors. While the first cohort had over 650 subjects, the donors belonged to the separate validation cohort of roughly 130 subjects. CDR3 size: 19 residues. Germline trimming cut 1 base from V and 3 bases from J; bases unmatched to any gene: 15. From germline, CDR1 is SGHTA and CDR2 FQGNSA. TCRdb's table, derived via immunoSEQ multiplex PCR, lists solely in-frame clones and lacks some. The data contain around 170,000 clones, 88% of them singletons. The chain carries TRBV7-2 and TRBJ2-7, with TRBD2 matching over 10 bases. The sequence was obtained from a man between 18 and 35 years old in good health and CMV-seronegative. The sample comprised PBMCs. This CDR3 reads CASSLGWGGASGGHYEQYF. The CDR3 DNA sequence: TGTGCCAGCAGCTTAGGTTGGGGTGGGGCTAGCGGGGGACACTACGAGCAGTACTTC.